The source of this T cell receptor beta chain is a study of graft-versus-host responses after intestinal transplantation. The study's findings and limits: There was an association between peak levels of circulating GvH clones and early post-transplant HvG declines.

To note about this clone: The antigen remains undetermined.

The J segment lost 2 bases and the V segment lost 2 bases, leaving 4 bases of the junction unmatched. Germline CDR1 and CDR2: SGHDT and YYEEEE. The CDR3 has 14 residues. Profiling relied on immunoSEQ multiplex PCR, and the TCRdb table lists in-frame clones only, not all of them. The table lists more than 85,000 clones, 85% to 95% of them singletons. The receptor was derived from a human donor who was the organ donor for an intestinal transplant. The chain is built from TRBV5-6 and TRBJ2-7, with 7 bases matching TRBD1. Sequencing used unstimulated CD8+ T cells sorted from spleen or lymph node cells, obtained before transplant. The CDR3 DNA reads TGTGCCAGCAGCTTCCGGACAGGCCCCTACGAGCAGTACTTC. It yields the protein CASSFRTGPYEQYF.